This T cell receptor beta chain was documented in a study of technical replicates of blood from a handful of donors. The CDR3 spans 15 residues. Trimming pared 7 bases from V and 7 bases from J, leaving 22 bases between. Germline assignment: CDR1 SNHLY and CDR2 FYNNEI. Assay used: immunoSEQ multiplex PCR; TCRdb lists only in-frame clones, some missing. The sample contains 75,000 to 100,000 clones, under 95% of which appear only once. The specimen sequenced was T cells isolated from PBMCs. V is TRBV2 and J is TRBJ1-2; D is uncertain. The receptor was derived from a human donor in good health. Here the CDR3 reads CASKDTVAYVSGYTF. CDR3 bases: TGTGCCAGCAAAGACACAGTTGCCTATGTCTCTGGCTACACCTTC. The complete variable domain, with remaining parts taken from reference TRBV2 and TRBJ1-2, reads EPEVTQTPSHQVTQMGQEVILRCVPISNHLYFYWYRQILGQKVEFLVSFYNNEISEKSEIFDDQFSVERPDGSNFTLKIRSTKLEDSAMYFCASKDTVAYVSGYTFGSGTRLTVV.